Listed below are T cell receptor beta chains from one sample, sequenced in a study of T-cell memory formation after mild COVID-19. Via MiXCR, TCRdb re-called the 5' RACE reads, giving one row per CDR3 protein. Of 360,000 or so distinct CDR3 sequences listed, 25% to 30% are singletons. The specimen was PBMCs or a T cell subset sorted from them (not recorded which). The receptors come from an adult woman who had mild COVID-19 (a few samples of this study predate the infection). Cell type and time point are not known. CDR3s leave out the opening cysteine and the closing phenylalanine or tryptophan. Clone size is stated in some rows and not others, as once, few, many or a class when expanded.

j_gene | v_gene | abundance | CDR3aa
TRBJ2-6 | TRBV29-1 | . | SVGRDRGPGANVLT
TRBJ2-5 | TRBV15 | . | ATSGRGGRETQY
TRBJ2-4 | TRBV12-3/TRBV12-4 | few | ASSLDGGDIQY
TRBJ2-1 | TRBV24-1 | few | ATSDGTSGRYEQF
TRBJ2-4 | TRBV5-1 | . | ASSRMTGEGNIQY
TRBJ1-1 | TRBV6-2/TRBV6-3 | . | ASSYGYAHLNTEAF
TRBJ2-1 | TRBV5-1 | few | ASSLASGTGTYNEQF
TRBJ2-3 | TRBV7-9 | many | ASSLLTADTQY
TRBJ2-2 | TRBV7-8 | . | ASRTRDTGELF
TRBJ2-1 | TRBV12-3/TRBV12-4 | . | ASSFDRGGFNEQF
TRBJ2-3 | TRBV5-1 | few | ASSHIGGGSTDTQY
TRBJ2-3 | TRBV11-2 | few | ASSFISNTDTQY
TRBJ1-2 | TRBV5-6 | . | ASSLEPDLYGYT
TRBJ2-7 | TRBV5-6 | . | ASSGAPSYEQY
TRBJ2-2 | TRBV11-2 | . | ASRSTRGWRTGELF
TRBJ2-1 | TRBV9 | . | ASSVGQSSTYNEQF
TRBJ2-7 | TRBV12-3/TRBV12-4 | . | ASSRYRVEQY
TRBJ2-7 | TRBV7-9 | . | ASSLTGPEQY
TRBJ2-1 | TRBV12-3/TRBV12-4 | few | ASSPPGQGNEQF
TRBJ2-2 | TRBV7-2 | . | ASSLARSGTNTGELF
TRBJ2-5 | TRBV7-3 | . | ASSPNPPQREGETQY
TRBJ2-7 | TRBV20-1 | few | SARLPKSGRNEQY
TRBJ1-2 | TRBV20-1 | . | SAFHQGGYVYGYT
TRBJ2-3 | TRBV12-3/TRBV12-4 | many | ASREGGRTDTQY
TRBJ2-7 | TRBV30 | . | AWSQGYYEQY
TRBJ2-3 | TRBV9 | . | ASNPSGKAVDTQY
TRBJ1-2 | TRBV20-1 | few | SARDPLLTDPYT
TRBJ1-2 | TRBV15 | . | ATSRGDSGYT
TRBJ2-3 | TRBV9 | few | ASSVLAGPDTQY
TRBJ2-4 | TRBV4-1 | few | ASSPGRTAGIAKNIQY
TRBJ2-3 | TRBV7-3 | many | ASSLGRDTQY
TRBJ1-1 | TRBV20-1 | few | RVTENTEAF
TRBJ1-1 | TRBV25-1 | few | ASSETGFLNTEAF